What follows are 26 T cell receptor beta chains derived from one specimen sequenced in a study of Ad26.COV2.S vaccination and SARS-CoV-2 variants. Some clones are missing from TCRdb's copy, which holds only in-frame ones; the method was immunoSEQ multiplex PCR. Counted here are approximately 340,000 clones, 92% occurring once; the ten biggest clones make up about 3.9%. The starting material was peripheral blood, obtained after recovery from COVID-19. Receptor source: a human donor who had recovered from COVID-19.

This clone was detected ten times or more. This chain joins TRBV6-1 and TRBJ1-2, with 7 nucleotides matching TRBD1. Looked up from germline, CDR1 is MNHNS and CDR2 is SASEGT. The CDR3 sequence is 17 residues long. J lost 4 bases, V lost 4 bases, and 15 bases had no gene match. CDR3 bases: TGTGCCAGCAGTGCGGGGCATACAGGGGCTAGAGTCTATGGCTACACCTTC. It codes for CASSAGHTGARVYGYTF.

The V gene is TRBV7-2, the J gene TRBJ2-1, with D tentatively TRBD2 (6 bases). Between the trimmed V and J ends, which lost 2 bases and 4 bases, there was a span of 15 bases. The germline V gene has CDR1 SGHTA and CDR2 FQGNSA. The CDR3 totals 16 residues. In DNA form, the CDR3 reads TGTGCCAGCAGCTTAAACCCTAGCGCTAAGTACAATGAGCAGTTCTTC. Its protein product is CASSLNPSAKYNEQFF. The variable domain in full, completed from reference TRBV7-2 and TRBJ2-1, reads GAGVSQSPSNKVTEKGKDVELRCDPISGHTALYWYRQSLGQGLEFLIYFQGNSAPDKSGLPSDRFSAERTGGSVSTLTIQRTQQEDSAVYLCASSLNPSAKYNEQFFGPGTRLTVL.

This clone turned up a few times. The same CDR3 is also encoded by other DNA sequences in this sample. This sequence joins TRBV6-2 or TRBV6-3 and TRBJ1-5, with D unresolved. Trimming removed 5 bases at V and 7 bases at J, with 9 bases between. CDR3 length equals 12 residues. Germline values: CDR1 MNHEY, CDR2 SVGEGT. CDR3 loop: CASSEGNQPQHF. The CDR3 nucleotides are TGTGCCAGCAGTGAGGGTAACCAGCCCCAGCATTTT.

V is TRBV7-3 and J is TRBJ2-2; no firm D call. Germline V lookup: CDR1 SGHTA, CDR2 FQGTGA. Trimming shortened V by 5 bases and J by 0 bases, and 10 bases separated the two germline ends. This CDR3 has 15 amino acids. This CDR3 is CASSPGFTNTGELFF. Written as DNA, the CDR3 is TGTGCCAGCAGCCCCGGGTTCACGAACACCGGGGAGCTGTTTTTT.

The chain recombines TRBV6-1 with TRBJ2-1; D is unresolved. CDR1 is MNHNS and CDR2 is SASEGT in the germline V gene. CDR3 length: 12 residues. V was clipped by 3 bases and J by 6 bases, with 6 bases between them. The CDR3 reads CASSDFGNEQFF. CDR3 nucleotides: TGTGCCAGCAGTGATTTTGGCAATGAGCAGTTCTTC.

The CDR3 DNA sequence: TGTGCCAGCAGTAATCCCCCCTTGGAGACCCAGTACTTC. Amino acid sequence: CASSNPPLETQYF. This sequence joins TRBV12-3 or TRBV12-4 and TRBJ2-5; the D is unclear. V was pared by 5 bases and J by 5 bases, with 12 bases between. The CDR3 is made up of 13 amino acids.

In this sample, this clone turned up once. CDR3 residues: CASSYKEGRNQPQHF. The CDR3 nucleotides are TGTGCCAGCAGTTACAAGGAGGGACGCAATCAGCCCCAGCATTTT. The chain uses TRBV6-2 or TRBV6-3 and TRBJ1-5, with D perhaps matching TRBD1 (5 bases). The ends were cut back, 2 bases at V and 2 bases at J, with 10 bases in the middle. CDR3 length: 15 amino acids. CDR1 is MNHEY and CDR2 is SVGEGT in the germline V gene.

V and J are TRBV7-2 and TRBJ1-5; D perhaps matches TRBD1 (5 bases). CDR3 length: 14 amino acids. Germline lookup yields CDR1 SGHTA and CDR2 FQGNSA. Trimming took off 6 bases at V and 4 bases at J, with 13 bases between the two ends. Here the CDR3 reads CASSQRQLNQPQHF. The CDR3 DNA reads TGTGCCAGCAGTCAACGACAGCTAAATCAGCCCCAGCATTTT.

The chain couples TRBV5-4 to TRBJ1-1, with TRBD1 matching over 7 bases. The trim removed 4 bases at V and 4 bases at J, leaving 7 bases unmatched. This CDR3 spans 14 amino acids. The germline V gene encodes CDR1 SGHNT and CDR2 YYREEE (reference sequence). The CDR3 reads CASSAQGGATEAFF. In DNA form, the CDR3 reads TGTGCCAGCAGCGCCCAGGGGGGTGCCACTGAAGCTTTCTTT.

The chain joins TRBV14 to TRBJ2-5; 7 bases are a match to TRBD1. The CDR3 contains 13 residues. CDR1 is SGHDN, CDR2 FVKESK, per germline. The ends lost 4 bases at V and 2 bases at J; junction bases unmatched: 1. The CDR3 protein is CASSPDRQETQYF. The DNA of the CDR3 is TGTGCCAGCAGCCCGGACAGGCAAGAGACCCAGTACTTC.

J is TRBJ1-2 and V is TRBV19; D is uncertain. Trimming removed 2 bases from V and 3 bases from J, with 10 bases in between. The CDR3 runs 14 residues. Germline-derived CDR1 and CDR2 are LNHDA and SQIVND (reference sequence). The CDR3 reads CASSINPEDYGYTF. The CDR3 DNA reads TGTGCCAGTAGTATAAACCCTGAGGACTATGGCTACACCTTC.

This chain joins TRBV6-5 and TRBJ2-2; no clear D. The CDR3 consists of 14 residues. Germline CDR1 MNHEY, CDR2 SVGAGI. Trimming took 6 bases from V and 5 from J, leaving 13 bases between them. This chain's CDR3 is CASSPGPRTGELFF. The CDR3 coding sequence is TGTGCCAGCAGCCCCGGCCCCAGAACCGGGGAGCTGTTTTTT.

The V and J genes are TRBV10-3 and TRBJ2-2, with a weak D call TRBD2 (6 bases). Deletions cut 4 bases from V and 4 bases from J, with 19 bases between. From germline, CDR1 is ENHRY and CDR2 SYGVKD. The CDR3 is made up of 17 amino acids. The CDR3 loop is CAISARLGAGSTGELFF. CDR3 in DNA: TGTGCCATCAGTGCCCGCCTTGGGGCGGGGAGCACCGGGGAGCTGTTTTTT.

The rearrangement uses TRBV18 and TRBJ1-4; 7 bases fit TRBD1. This CDR3 is 14 amino acids long. Germline CDR1 and CDR2: KGHSH and LQKENI. The trim removed 6 bases at V and 3 bases at J, leaving 4 bases unmatched. CDR3 loop: CASSTRGSNEKLFF. The CDR3 coding sequence is TGTGCCAGCTCGACCAGGGGGTCTAATGAAAAACTGTTTTTT.

V and J are TRBV10-3 and TRBJ1-1, with a possible D match to TRBD1 (5 bases). Germline CDR1 reads ENHRY; CDR2 reads SYGVKD. V lost 4 bases to trimming and J lost 0 bases, with 12 bases between them. The CDR3 length is 15 residues. CDR3 in DNA: TGTGCCATCAGTGTTGGGACGGGAATGAACACTGAAGCTTTCTTT. This encodes CAISVGTGMNTEAFF.

The chain couples TRBV28 to TRBJ2-5, with D uncertain. The germline gives CDR1 MDHEN, CDR2 SYDVKM. The V end lost 5 bases, the J end lost 4 bases, and 11 bases lay between the germline ends. The CDR3 runs to 13 residues. DNA of the CDR3: TGTGCCAGCAGTGCCACCAAGAGAGAGACCCAGTACTTC. The encoded protein is CASSATKRETQYF.

V gene TRBV4-1 combines with J gene TRBJ2-7, with a tentative D call TRBD1 (8 bases). The CDR3 runs 14 residues. Germline V CDR1 and CDR2: MGHRA, YSYEKL. Trimming took off 8 bases at V and 4 bases at J, with 18 bases between the two ends. The CDR3 nucleotides read TGCGCCAGCCGGGAGGCAGGGGGCTCGTACGAGCAGTACTTC. It yields the protein CASREAGGSYEQYF.

CDR3 residues: CASSDGKDTQYF. CDR3 DNA sequence: TGTGCCAGCAGTGACGGAAAAGATACGCAGTATTTT. The V gene is TRBV6-4, the J gene TRBJ2-3, with unresolved D. With 2 bases removed from V and 5 bases from J, the gap between germline ends came to 5 bases. The germline gives CDR1 MRHNA, CDR2 SNTAGT. CDR3 length: 12 amino acids.

Turning to this clone: Relative to the germline gene, one junction end is altered; a read error may explain this. V and J are TRBV13 and TRBJ1-2; possibly TRBD1 for D (6 bases). Germline V gives CDR1 PRHDT, CDR2 FYEKMQ (reference sequence). The CDR3 spans 12 residues. CDR3: CASSLDRVLVSF. The CDR3 coding sequence is TGTGCCAGCAGCTTAGACAGGGTCCTAGTCTCCTTC.

Points on this clone: Other nucleotide sequences from this sample produce the same CDR3. V usage is TRBV6-5 and J usage is TRBJ1-1; D uncertain. Germline CDR1 reads MNHEY; CDR2 reads SVGAGI. V was cut by 0 bases and J by 0 bases, with 5 bases left in between. This CDR3 is 14 amino acids long. CDR3 in amino acids: CASSYSELNTEAFF. The CDR3 nucleotides are TGTGCCAGCAGTTACTCAGAGTTGAACACTGAAGCTTTCTTT.

This clone was seen a single time. V gene TRBV18 combines with J gene TRBJ1-1; D is ambiguous. V lost 6 bases and J 1 base, leaving 9 bases between the germline ends. Per the germline V gene, CDR1 is KGHSH and CDR2 is LQKENI. This CDR3 is built from 13 residues. In DNA, the CDR3 is TGTGCCAGCTCGCTTCAGGAGAACACTGAAGCTTTCTTT. This sequence encodes CASSLQENTEAFF.

The V and J genes are TRBV29-1 and TRBJ2-7; D perhaps matches TRBD2 (5 bases). The CDR3 consists of 12 residues. CDR1 is SQVTM and CDR2 is ANQGSEA in the germline V gene. V lost 4 bases to trimming and J lost 0 bases, with 7 bases between them. CDR3 coding DNA: TGCAGCGTTGTCGAGGGCTCCTACGAGCAGTACTTC. Its protein product is CSVVEGSYEQYF.

This chain links TRBV24-1 with TRBJ2-1; D possibly uses TRBD1 or TRBD2 (6 bases each). There are 18 residues in the CDR3. Germline V lookup: CDR1 KGHDR, CDR2 SFDVKD. Trimming cost V 3 bases and J 4 bases, with 21 bases left between them. The CDR3 loop reads CATSDPLYGGGRYNEQFF. DNA for the CDR3: TGTGCCACCAGTGATCCTCTATATGGAGGGGGGCGATACAATGAGCAGTTCTTC.

CDR3: CASSEALRSRNTIYF. The CDR3 DNA sequence: TGTGCCAGCAGCGAAGCTCTCCGGAGCCGAAACACCATATATTTT. The chain uses TRBV9 and TRBJ1-3, with D unclear. CDR1 is SGDLS and CDR2 is YYNGEE in the germline V gene. Between the trimmed V and J ends, which lost 3 bases and 5 bases, there was a span of 15 bases. The length of the CDR3 is 15 residues.

The rearrangement uses TRBV6-5 and TRBJ1-2; D remains ambiguous. Per germline, CDR1 MNHEY and CDR2 SVGAGI. Trimming removed 2 bases at V and 5 bases at J, with 12 bases between. CDR3 length equals 14 residues. The CDR3, as DNA: TGTGCCAGCAGTTACCAGTCCAGCGTTTATGGCTACACCTTC. Its translation: CASSYQSSVYGYTF.

V and J are TRBV19 and TRBJ2-7, with D tentatively TRBD2 (6 bases). The germline V and J ends were trimmed by 5 bases and 0 bases, with 17 bases remaining between them. The CDR3 length is 16 residues. In germline, CDR1 is LNHDA, CDR2 SQIVND (reference sequence). The CDR3, as DNA: TGTGCCAGTAGTCGGAGCGGGCGCCAGGACTCCTACGAGCAGTACTTC. Protein product: CASSRSGRQDSYEQYF.